One sample yielded the 3 T cell receptor beta chains listed below, sequenced in a study of blood T cells in healthy people across ages. Combining a sample-barcoded 5' primer with a J-beta primer mix, a second PCR ran for roughly 6 to 12 cycles. Each CDR3 protein is one row after TCRdb ran MiXCR on the 5' RACE reads. The sample includes about 1 million distinct CDR3 sequences, under 55% of them seen just once. Sequencing input: blood. The receptors derive from a woman aged 55-70 years in good health.

J is TRBJ2-1 and V is TRBV20-1, with a tentative D call TRBD2 (6 bases). The germline CDR1 and CDR2 sequences are DFQATT and SNEGSKA (reference sequence). Trimming took off 3 bases at V and 0 bases at J, with 12 bases between the two ends. The CDR3 sequence is 15 residues long. This CDR3 is CSARTLATSYNEQFF. The CDR3 DNA is TGCAGTGCTAGGACACTAGCTACCTCCTACAATGAGCAGTTCTTC.

There are many counts of this clonotype. The chain uses TRBV6-1 and TRBJ1-2; D gene unclear. Germline values: CDR1 MNHNS, CDR2 SASEGT. Trimming took 8 bases from V and 6 from J, leaving 13 bases between them. CDR3 length: 12 residues. CDR3 amino acids: CASVWDRNGYTF. CDR3 nucleotide sequence: TGTGCCAGCGTTTGGGATCGGAATGGCTACACCTTC.

The chain uses TRBV7-2 and TRBJ1-6; TRBD1 is a possible D gene (5 bases). Trimming removed 7 bases from V and 7 bases from J, with 23 bases in between. CDR3 length: 17 residues. Germline assignment: CDR1 SGHTA and CDR2 FQGNSA. The CDR3 region is CASIPHGSGTGNSPLHF. The CDR3 DNA is TGTGCCAGCATCCCACACGGGAGTGGGACTGGCAATTCACCCCTCCACTTT.